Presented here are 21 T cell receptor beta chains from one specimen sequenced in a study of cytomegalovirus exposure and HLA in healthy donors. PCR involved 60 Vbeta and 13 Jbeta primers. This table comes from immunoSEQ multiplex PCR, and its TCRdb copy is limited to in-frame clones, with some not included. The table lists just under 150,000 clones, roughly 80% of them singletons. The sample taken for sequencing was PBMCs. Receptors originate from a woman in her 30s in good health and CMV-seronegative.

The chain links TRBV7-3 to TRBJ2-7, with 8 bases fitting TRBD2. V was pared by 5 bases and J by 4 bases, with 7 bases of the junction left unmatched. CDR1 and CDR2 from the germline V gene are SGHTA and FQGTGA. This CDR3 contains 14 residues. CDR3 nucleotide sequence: TGTGCCAGCAGCGAAAGCGGGAGTGGGTACGAGCAGTACTTC. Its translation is CASSESGSGYEQYF. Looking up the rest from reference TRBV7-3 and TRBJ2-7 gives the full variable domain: GAGVSQTPSNKVTEKGKYVELRCDPISGHTALYWYRQSLGQGPEFLIYFQGTGAADDSGLPNDRFFAVRPEGSVSTLKIQRTERGDSAVYLCASSESGSGYEQYFGPGTRLTVT.

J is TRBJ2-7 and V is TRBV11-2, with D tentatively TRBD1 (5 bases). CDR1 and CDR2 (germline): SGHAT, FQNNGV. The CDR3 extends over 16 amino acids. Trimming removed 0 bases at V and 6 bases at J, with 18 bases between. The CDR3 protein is CASSLDLGRRACEQYF. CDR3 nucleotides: TGTGCCAGCAGCTTAGACCTGGGGCGCAGGGCTTGCGAGCAGTACTTC.

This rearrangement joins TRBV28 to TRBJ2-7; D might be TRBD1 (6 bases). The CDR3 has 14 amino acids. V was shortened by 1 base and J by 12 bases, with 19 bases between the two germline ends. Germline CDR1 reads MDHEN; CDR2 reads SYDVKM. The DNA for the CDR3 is TGTGCCAGCAGTTTATCAGGACGGTTGGGGGCTCGGTACTTC. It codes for CASSLSGRLGARYF.

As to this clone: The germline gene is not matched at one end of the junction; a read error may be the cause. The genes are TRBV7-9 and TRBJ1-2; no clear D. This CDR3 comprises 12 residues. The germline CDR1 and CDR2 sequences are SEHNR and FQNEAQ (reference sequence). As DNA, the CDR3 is TGTTCCAGCAGCCTAGACGGCTATGGCTACACCTTC. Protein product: CSSSLDGYGYTF.

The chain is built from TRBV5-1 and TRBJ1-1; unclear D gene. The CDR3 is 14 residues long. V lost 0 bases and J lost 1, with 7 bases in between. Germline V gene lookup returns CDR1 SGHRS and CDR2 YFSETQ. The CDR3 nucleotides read TGCGCCAGCAGCTTGGGGTTCGGGAACACTGAAGCTTTCTTT. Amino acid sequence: CASSLGFGNTEAFF.

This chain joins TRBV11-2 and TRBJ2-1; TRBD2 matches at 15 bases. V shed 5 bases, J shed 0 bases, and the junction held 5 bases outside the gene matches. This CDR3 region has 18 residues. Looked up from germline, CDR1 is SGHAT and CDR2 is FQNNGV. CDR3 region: CASSPGLAGGSSYNEQFF. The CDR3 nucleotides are TGTGCCAGCAGCCCGGGACTAGCGGGGGGCTCCTCCTACAATGAGCAGTTCTTC.

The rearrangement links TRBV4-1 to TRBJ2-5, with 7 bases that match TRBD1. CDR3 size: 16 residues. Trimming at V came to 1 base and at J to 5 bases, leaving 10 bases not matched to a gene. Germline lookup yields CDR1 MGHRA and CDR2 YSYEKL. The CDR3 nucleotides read TGCGCCAGCAGCCAAGCCGGGACAGTCCTCCGGGAGACCCAGTACTTC. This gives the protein CASSQAGTVLRETQYF.

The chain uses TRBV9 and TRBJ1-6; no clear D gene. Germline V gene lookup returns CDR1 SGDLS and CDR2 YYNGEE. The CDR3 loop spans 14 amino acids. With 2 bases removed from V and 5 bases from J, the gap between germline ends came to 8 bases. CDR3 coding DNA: TGTGCCAGCAGCGTCTCGGGGAATAATTCACCCCTCCACTTT. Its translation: CASSVSGNNSPLHF.

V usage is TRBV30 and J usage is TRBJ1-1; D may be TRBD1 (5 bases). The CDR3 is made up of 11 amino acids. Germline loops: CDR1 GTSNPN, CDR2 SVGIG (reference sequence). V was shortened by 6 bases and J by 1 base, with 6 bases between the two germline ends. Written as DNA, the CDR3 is TGTGCCTGCAGGGAGAACACTGAAGCTTTCTTT. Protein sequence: CACRENTEAFF.

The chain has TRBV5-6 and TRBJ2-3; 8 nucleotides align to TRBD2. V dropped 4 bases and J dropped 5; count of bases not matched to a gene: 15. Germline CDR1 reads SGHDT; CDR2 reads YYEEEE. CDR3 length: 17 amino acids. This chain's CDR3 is CASSTHRGSGGVDTQYF. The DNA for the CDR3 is TGTGCCAGCAGCACGCACCGCGGGAGCGGGGGCGTAGATACGCAGTATTTT. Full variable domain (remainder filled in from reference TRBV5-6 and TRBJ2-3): DAGVTQSPTHLIKTRGQQVTLRCSPKSGHDTVSWYQQALGQGPQFIFQYYEEEERQRGNFPDRFSGHQFPNYSSELNVNALLLGDSALYLCASSTHRGSGGVDTQYFGPGTRLTVL.

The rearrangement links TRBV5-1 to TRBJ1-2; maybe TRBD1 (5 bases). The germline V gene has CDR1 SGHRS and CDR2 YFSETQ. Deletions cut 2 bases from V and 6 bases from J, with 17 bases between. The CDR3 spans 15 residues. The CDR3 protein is CASSLSRAGGDGYTF. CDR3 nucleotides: TGCGCCAGCAGCTTATCCAGGGCCGGAGGGGATGGCTACACCTTC.

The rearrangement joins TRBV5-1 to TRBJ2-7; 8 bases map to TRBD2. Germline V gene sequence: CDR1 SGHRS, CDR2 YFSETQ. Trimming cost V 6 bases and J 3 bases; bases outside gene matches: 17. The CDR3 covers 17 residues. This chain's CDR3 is CASTILPLADTSYEQYF. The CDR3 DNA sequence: TGCGCCAGCACCATACTCCCACTAGCGGACACAAGCTACGAGCAGTACTTC. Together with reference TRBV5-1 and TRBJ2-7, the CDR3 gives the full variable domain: KAGVTQTPRYLIKTRGQQVTLSCSPISGHRSVSWYQQTPGQGLQFLFEYFSETQRNKGNFPGRFSGRQFSNSRSEMNVSTLELGDSALYLCASTILPLADTSYEQYFGPGTRLTVT.

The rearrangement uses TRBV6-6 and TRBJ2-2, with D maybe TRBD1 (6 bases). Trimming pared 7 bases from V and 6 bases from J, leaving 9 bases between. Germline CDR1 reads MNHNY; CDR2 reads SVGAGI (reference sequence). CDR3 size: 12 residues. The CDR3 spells CASNQGPGELFF. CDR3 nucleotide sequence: TGTGCCAGCAATCAGGGGCCCGGGGAGCTGTTTTTT.

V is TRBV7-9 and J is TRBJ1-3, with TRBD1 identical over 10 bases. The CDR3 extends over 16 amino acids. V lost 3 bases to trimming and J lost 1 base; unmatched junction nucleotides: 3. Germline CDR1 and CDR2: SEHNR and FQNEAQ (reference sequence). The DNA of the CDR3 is TGTGCCAGCAGCTTGACAGGGGGCAATTCTGGAAACACCATATATTTT. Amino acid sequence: CASSLTGGNSGNTIYF.

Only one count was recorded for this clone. In DNA, the CDR3 is TGTGCCAGCAGTGGCGCAGGGGGCATTCAGCCCCAGCATTTT. Its translation is CASSGAGGIQPQHF. The chain has TRBV28 and TRBJ1-5; 8 nucleotides match TRBD1. V trimming: 5 bases; J trimming: 6 bases; junction bases outside the gene matches: 6. The CDR3 covers 14 residues. Germline V lookup: CDR1 MDHEN, CDR2 SYDVKM.

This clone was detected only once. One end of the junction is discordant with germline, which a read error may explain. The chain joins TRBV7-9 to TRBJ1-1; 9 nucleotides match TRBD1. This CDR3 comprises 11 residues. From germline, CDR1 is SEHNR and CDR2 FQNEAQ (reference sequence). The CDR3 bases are TGTTCCAGCAGCCAGGGACAGGGAGCTTTCTTT. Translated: CSSSQGQGAFF.

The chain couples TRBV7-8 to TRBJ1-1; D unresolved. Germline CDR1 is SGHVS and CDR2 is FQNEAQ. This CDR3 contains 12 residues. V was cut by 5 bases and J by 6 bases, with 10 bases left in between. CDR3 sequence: CASSLQRAEAFF. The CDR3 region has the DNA TGTGCCAGCAGCCTACAGAGGGCTGAAGCTTTCTTT.

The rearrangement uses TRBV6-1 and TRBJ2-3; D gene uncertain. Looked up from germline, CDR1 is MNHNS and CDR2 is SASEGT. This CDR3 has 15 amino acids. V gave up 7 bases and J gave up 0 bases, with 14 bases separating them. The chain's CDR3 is CASNFEAASTDTQYF. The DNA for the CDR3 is TGTGCCAGCAATTTCGAAGCTGCTAGCACAGATACGCAGTATTTT.

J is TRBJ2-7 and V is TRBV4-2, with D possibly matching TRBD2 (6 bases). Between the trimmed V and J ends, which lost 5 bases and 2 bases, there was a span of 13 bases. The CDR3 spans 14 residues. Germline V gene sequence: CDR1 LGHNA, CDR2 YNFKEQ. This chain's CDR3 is CASSLHGGTYEQYF. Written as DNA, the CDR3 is TGTGCCAGCAGCTTGCACGGGGGAACCTACGAGCAGTACTTC.

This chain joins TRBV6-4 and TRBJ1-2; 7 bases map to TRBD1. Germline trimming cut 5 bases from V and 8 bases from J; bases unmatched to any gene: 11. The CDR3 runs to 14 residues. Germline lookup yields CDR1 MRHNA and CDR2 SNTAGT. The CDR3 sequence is CASSPQDREGGYTF. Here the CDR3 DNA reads TGTGCCAGCAGTCCCCAAGACAGGGAAGGCGGCTACACCTTC.

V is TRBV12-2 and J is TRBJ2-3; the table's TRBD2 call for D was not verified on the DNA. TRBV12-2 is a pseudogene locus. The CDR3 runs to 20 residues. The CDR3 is CASRPGPARAGSISTDTQYF. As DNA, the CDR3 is TGTGCAAGTCGTCCAGGGCCCGCTAGGGCGGGGTCCATAAGCACAGATACGCAGTATTTT.